This TCR beta chain was found in a study of cytomegalovirus exposure and HLA in healthy donors. The germline V gene encodes CDR1 SGHRS and CDR2 YFSETQ. The CDR3 consists of 15 residues. J was trimmed by 7 bases and V by 2 bases; bases with no gene match: 8. Vbeta (60) and Jbeta (13) primers were used in the PCR. The repertoire was sequenced with immunoSEQ multiplex PCR; TCRdb's copy has only in-frame clones and lacks some. The top ten clones hold approximately 10% of a sample with roughly 52,000 clones, around three fifths of them seen once. The receptor comes from a human donor in good health. Sequences were obtained from PBMCs. The rearrangement links TRBV5-1 to TRBJ2-1; TRBD1 matches 8 bases. The CDR3 region is CASSLQGGMRNEQFF. CDR3 DNA sequence: TGCGCCAGCAGCTTACAGGGGGGTATGAGGAATGAGCAGTTCTTC.